Reported below is one TCR beta chain. The antigen remains unidentified. This sample stems from a study of shared clonotypes between healthy human individuals. Study conclusions and caveats: Limitation of the genetic and exposure-history diversity represented came from the few donors.

The CDR3 totals 17 residues. V shed 4 bases and J 9 bases; nucleotides not matched to a gene: 18. The germline V gene has CDR1 SGHRS and CDR2 YFSETQ. Donors comprised healthy HIV-negative adults lacking recent acute infections or vaccinations. In the CD4+ fraction, cells were divided into CD45RA+ naive and CD45RA-negative memory subsets. How the authors handled the data: In the immunoSEQ data, sequences were junction-only and lacked quality scores, so filtering differed. The assay was immunoSEQ multiplex PCR, and TCRdb's table has in-frame clones only and misses some. That table gives V, J and clone size, and the DNA gave D and trimming. The sample holds around 1.1 million clones, roughly 80% seen once.

V and J are TRBV5-1 and TRBJ2-7; 11 bases match TRBD1. This sequence was found in a man aged 18 to 29 in good health. Some clones in this sample may be carry-over from other donors' samples. The sequenced material came from memory CD4+ T cells from PBMCs. Documented subset: CD45RA-negative fraction. The CDR3 DNA reads as TGCGCCAGCAGCCGTAGCGAGACCGGGACAGGGGGACGGGTGCAGTACTTC. It is translated as CASSRSETGTGGRVQYF.